Sequencing of this T cell receptor (beta chain) was carried out in a study of response to subunit inactivated influenza vaccine. The CDR3 is 15 amino acids. V was pared by 0 bases and J by 6 bases, with 12 bases between. Germline CDR1 is MNHEY and CDR2 is SMNVEV (reference sequence). Overall study findings and caveats: It was suggested by the authors that few new T cells are recruited by each seasonal influenza vaccination.

This clonotype was recorded at least ten times. Its cognate antigen is unknown. MiXCR, applied by TCRdb to the RT-PCR reads, yields one record per CDR3 protein. This sample has under 500,000 distinct CDR3 sequences; roughly 11% occur once, and the top ten carry about 12%. The starting material was PBMCs from blood, obtained around seven weeks after vaccination. The chain uses TRBV27 and TRBJ2-1; weak D call: TRBD2 (6 bases). The origin of this receptor is a man in his forties or fifties who received an inactivated influenza vaccine. CDR3 coding DNA: TGTGCCAGCAGTTTATCCGTCGGGGGTGTCAATGAGCAGTTCTTC. The encoded protein is CASSLSVGGVNEQFF.